These T cell receptor beta chains were read from a single sample in a study of type 1 regulatory T cells. Each CDR3 protein gets one entry after TCRdb re-called the reads with MiXCR. This table has about 71,000 distinct CDR3 sequences, less than 25% appearing once. These TCRs' antigens remain unknown. Sequenced input: cultured type 1 regulatory T (Tr1) cells, either the whole culture or a sorted fraction (not recorded which). The receptors were gathered from a human donor in good health. CDR3s include the opening cysteine and the closing phenylalanine or tryptophan. Each record gives: clone size, V gene, J gene, D gene, CDR3 protein, CDR3 DNA. D genes are given only for firm matches. Clone size is given for some rows only: seen once, a few or many times, or a class if the clone is expanded.

clone_size: -
v_call: TRBV3-1
j_call: TRBJ2-1
d_call: TRBD2
cdr3_aa: CASSQGAGTYNEQFF
cdr3_nt: TGTGCCAGCAGCCAAGGAGCGGGGACCTACAATGAGCAGTTCTTC

clone_size: many
v_call: TRBV12-3/TRBV12-4
j_call: TRBJ2-2
d_call: -
cdr3_aa: CASSLAVGELFF
cdr3_nt: TGTGCCAGCAGTTTAGCGGTGGGGGAGCTGTTTTTT

clone_size: once
v_call: TRBV7-9
j_call: TRBJ2-2
d_call: -
cdr3_aa: CASSSHGQLTGELFF
cdr3_nt: TGTGCCAGCAGCTCTCACGGTCAGCTCACCGGGGAGCTGTTTTTT

clone_size: -
v_call: TRBV9
j_call: TRBJ1-6
d_call: -
cdr3_aa: CASSRTDNSPLHF
cdr3_nt: TGTGCCAGCAGTCGGACAGATAATTCACCCCTCCACTTT

clone_size: few
v_call: TRBV5-1
j_call: TRBJ2-2
d_call: TRBD1
cdr3_aa: CASSWDSVNTGELFF
cdr3_nt: TGCGCCAGCAGCTGGGACAGTGTTAACACCGGGGAGCTGTTTTTT

clone_size: -
v_call: TRBV12-3/TRBV12-4
j_call: TRBJ2-2
d_call: -
cdr3_aa: CASRGQGGDTGELFF
cdr3_nt: TGTGCCAGCAGGGGGCAGGGCGGAGACACCGGGGAGCTGTTTTTT

clone_size: few
v_call: TRBV7-2
j_call: TRBJ2-3
d_call: -
cdr3_aa: CASSLGDGGTRTDTQYF
cdr3_nt: TGTGCCAGCAGCTTAGGGGATGGGGGGACACGCACAGATACGCAGTATTTT

clone_size: -
v_call: TRBV7-2
j_call: TRBJ1-1
d_call: TRBD1
cdr3_aa: CASSPTGQGEAFF
cdr3_nt: TGTGCCAGCAGCCCAACGGGACAGGGGGAAGCTTTCTTT

clone_size: -
v_call: TRBV19
j_call: TRBJ2-3
d_call: TRBD1
cdr3_aa: CASQSRGLGTDTQYF
cdr3_nt: TGTGCCAGCCAGAGCAGGGGGCTAGGCACAGATACGCAGTATTTT

clone_size: few
v_call: TRBV12-3/TRBV12-4
j_call: TRBJ1-2
d_call: -
cdr3_aa: CASTRTGLGGYTF
cdr3_nt: TGTGCCAGCACCCGTACAGGGTTAGGTGGCTACACCTTC

clone_size: -
v_call: TRBV28
j_call: TRBJ2-7
d_call: -
cdr3_aa: CASSLSYAYEQYF
cdr3_nt: TGTGCCAGCAGTTTATCTTATGCCTACGAGCAGTACTTC

clone_size: -
v_call: TRBV5-1
j_call: TRBJ2-3
d_call: -
cdr3_aa: CASSVAGVGNTQYF
cdr3_nt: TGCGCCAGCAGCGTCGCAGGGGTAGGGAATACGCAGTATTTT

clone_size: many
v_call: TRBV29-1
j_call: TRBJ2-2
d_call: -
cdr3_aa: CSAGEAAGELFF
cdr3_nt: TGCAGCGCCGGAGAGGCTGCCGGGGAGCTGTTTTTT

clone_size: few
v_call: TRBV7-2
j_call: TRBJ2-5
d_call: TRBD1
cdr3_aa: CASSRGTGAEETQYF
cdr3_nt: TGTGCCAGCAGCCGCGGGACAGGGGCGGAGGAGACCCAGTACTTC

clone_size: -
v_call: TRBV6-2/TRBV6-3
j_call: TRBJ1-2
d_call: -
cdr3_aa: CASSYPKGYYGYTF
cdr3_nt: TGTGCCAGCAGTTACCCAAAGGGCTACTATGGCTACACCTTC

clone_size: -
v_call: TRBV7-2
j_call: TRBJ2-1
d_call: TRBD2
cdr3_aa: CASTASGRWNEQFF
cdr3_nt: TGTGCCAGCACCGCTAGCGGGAGGTGGAATGAGCAGTTCTTC

clone_size: medium-sized
v_call: TRBV5-1
j_call: TRBJ2-2
d_call: -
cdr3_aa: CASSEQGGAVGELFF
cdr3_nt: TGCGCCAGCAGCGAACAGGGAGGAGCGGTCGGGGAGCTGTTTTTT

clone_size: -
v_call: TRBV30
j_call: TRBJ1-1
d_call: TRBD1
cdr3_aa: CAWRAGGAATEAFF
cdr3_nt: TGTGCCTGGAGAGCAGGGGGCGCCGCCACTGAAGCTTTCTTT

clone_size: many
v_call: TRBV20-1
j_call: TRBJ2-1
d_call: TRBD2
cdr3_aa: CSAPPASGSYNEQFF
cdr3_nt: TGCAGTGCCCCCCCGGCTAGCGGGAGCTACAATGAGCAGTTCTTC

clone_size: -
v_call: TRBV20-1
j_call: TRBJ2-1
d_call: TRBD2
cdr3_aa: CSATPGTREGNEQFF
cdr3_nt: TGCAGTGCTACGCCCGGGACTAGGGAGGGGAATGAGCAGTTCTTC

clone_size: -
v_call: TRBV5-1
j_call: TRBJ1-1
d_call: -
cdr3_aa: CASSLSGDGGTEAFF
cdr3_nt: TGCGCCAGCAGCTTGTCTGGCGATGGGGGCACTGAAGCTTTCTTT

clone_size: few
v_call: TRBV5-1
j_call: TRBJ2-1
d_call: -
cdr3_aa: CASSSLPTGSSYNEQFF
cdr3_nt: TGCGCCAGCAGCTCCCTCCCCACCGGGAGCTCCTACAATGAGCAGTTCTTC

clone_size: -
v_call: TRBV28
j_call: TRBJ1-1
d_call: -
cdr3_aa: CASSLPSTRGAFF
cdr3_nt: TGTGCCAGCAGTTTACCCTCGACGAGGGGAGCTTTCTTT

clone_size: -
v_call: TRBV20-1
j_call: TRBJ2-5
d_call: TRBD2
cdr3_aa: CSAPRGSETQYF
cdr3_nt: TGCAGTGCTCCCCGCGGGAGTGAGACCCAGTACTTC

clone_size: few
v_call: TRBV5-5
j_call: TRBJ2-5
d_call: -
cdr3_aa: CASSLEGARGLKTQYF
cdr3_nt: TGTGCCAGCAGCTTGGAAGGGGCGCGAGGTCTGAAGACCCAGTACTTC

clone_size: -
v_call: TRBV6-5
j_call: TRBJ2-1
d_call: TRBD2
cdr3_aa: CASSLAGGREQFF
cdr3_nt: TGTGCCAGCAGTTTAGCGGGAGGGCGGGAGCAGTTCTTC

clone_size: -
v_call: TRBV28
j_call: TRBJ1-2
d_call: -
cdr3_aa: CASSLVGRNDYGYTF
cdr3_nt: TGTGCCAGCAGTTTAGTAGGCAGGAACGACTATGGCTACACCTTC

clone_size: -
v_call: TRBV6-5
j_call: TRBJ1-3
d_call: -
cdr3_aa: CASSRRVPGNTIYF
cdr3_nt: TGTGCCAGCAGTAGGAGGGTGCCTGGAAACACCATATATTTT

clone_size: -
v_call: TRBV15
j_call: TRBJ1-1
d_call: TRBD1
cdr3_aa: CATGKQGGRVTEAFF
cdr3_nt: TGTGCCACCGGGAAACAGGGGGGTAGAGTCACTGAAGCTTTCTTT

clone_size: medium-sized
v_call: TRBV29-1
j_call: TRBJ2-2
d_call: -
cdr3_aa: CSVRTENRELFF
cdr3_nt: TGCAGCGTTCGGACAGAGAACCGGGAGCTGTTTTTT

clone_size: -
v_call: TRBV2
j_call: TRBJ2-1
d_call: TRBD2
cdr3_aa: CAIPKPGLAPNNEQFF
cdr3_nt: TGTGCCATCCCAAAACCGGGACTAGCGCCGAACAATGAGCAGTTCTTC

clone_size: few
v_call: TRBV12-3/TRBV12-4
j_call: TRBJ2-2
d_call: -
cdr3_aa: CASSAGTLTGELFF
cdr3_nt: TGTGCCAGCAGTGCCGGGACTTTGACCGGGGAGCTGTTTTTT

clone_size: few
v_call: TRBV12-3/TRBV12-4
j_call: TRBJ1-5
d_call: -
cdr3_aa: CASSVPGGNQPQHF
cdr3_nt: TGTGCCAGCAGTGTTCCAGGGGGCAATCAGCCCCAGCATTTT

clone_size: few
v_call: TRBV29-1
j_call: TRBJ2-7
d_call: TRBD1
cdr3_aa: CSVGDRGQRDEQYF
cdr3_nt: TGCAGCGTTGGAGACAGGGGGCAACGGGACGAGCAGTACTTC

clone_size: -
v_call: TRBV5-4
j_call: TRBJ1-2
d_call: -
cdr3_aa: CSSSVQGSFIYGYTF
cdr3_nt: TGTTCCAGCAGCGTACAGGGTTCTTTTATCTATGGCTACACCTTC

clone_size: -
v_call: TRBV27
j_call: TRBJ1-2
d_call: -
cdr3_aa: CASSLRGGPNGYTF
cdr3_nt: TGTGCCAGCAGTTTAAGAGGGGGACCTAATGGCTACACCTTC

clone_size: -
v_call: TRBV12-3/TRBV12-4
j_call: TRBJ2-7
d_call: TRBD2
cdr3_aa: CASSYGLAGSEQYF
cdr3_nt: TGTGCCAGCAGTTACGGACTAGCGGGGAGCGAGCAGTACTTC

clone_size: -
v_call: TRBV24-1
j_call: TRBJ2-1
d_call: -
cdr3_aa: CATSDPIQGRAEQFF
cdr3_nt: TGTGCCACCAGTGATCCGATACAGGGTCGGGCTGAGCAGTTCTTC

clone_size: -
v_call: TRBV9
j_call: TRBJ2-7
d_call: TRBD2
cdr3_aa: CASSAPGTSREQYF
cdr3_nt: TGTGCCAGCAGCGCCCCCGGGACTAGCCGCGAGCAGTACTTC

clone_size: few
v_call: TRBV20-1
j_call: TRBJ2-1
d_call: TRBD1
cdr3_aa: CSARKTTGGEQFF
cdr3_nt: TGCAGTGCTAGAAAAACTACAGGGGGCGAGCAGTTCTTC

clone_size: -
v_call: TRBV10-2
j_call: TRBJ2-1
d_call: -
cdr3_aa: CASSEGGTNEQFF
cdr3_nt: TGCGCCAGCAGTGAGGGGGGGACGAATGAGCAGTTCTTC

clone_size: few
v_call: TRBV6-2/TRBV6-3
j_call: TRBJ2-4
d_call: -
cdr3_aa: CASSSGGLAKNIQYF
cdr3_nt: TGTGCCAGCAGTTCCGGTGGGCTAGCCAAAAACATTCAGTACTTC

clone_size: few
v_call: TRBV12-3/TRBV12-4
j_call: TRBJ2-1
d_call: -
cdr3_aa: CASSLARNNEQFF
cdr3_nt: TGTGCCAGCAGTTTAGCTCGGAACAATGAGCAGTTCTTC

clone_size: few
v_call: TRBV5-1
j_call: TRBJ2-3
d_call: TRBD1
cdr3_aa: CASSRTGEHTDTQYF
cdr3_nt: TGCGCCAGCAGCAGGACAGGGGAGCACACAGATACGCAGTATTTT

clone_size: few
v_call: TRBV20-1
j_call: TRBJ1-1
d_call: -
cdr3_aa: CSAPTASEAFF
cdr3_nt: TGCAGTGCTCCGACAGCCTCTGAAGCTTTCTTT

clone_size: few
v_call: TRBV7-2
j_call: TRBJ2-3
d_call: TRBD2
cdr3_aa: CASSPRIPGGRTDTQYF
cdr3_nt: TGTGCCAGCAGCCCTAGAATCCCGGGAGGACGCACAGATACGCAGTATTTT

clone_size: -
v_call: TRBV7-2
j_call: TRBJ2-1
d_call: -
cdr3_aa: CASSPTRGANEQFF
cdr3_nt: TGTGCCAGCAGCCCCACACGGGGGGCGAATGAGCAGTTCTTC

clone_size: few
v_call: TRBV5-1
j_call: TRBJ1-3
d_call: -
cdr3_aa: CASSLEASSGNTIYF
cdr3_nt: TGCGCCAGCAGCTTGGAGGCGAGCTCTGGAAACACCATATATTTT

clone_size: -
v_call: TRBV4-2
j_call: TRBJ1-2
d_call: -
cdr3_aa: CASSQEYAGDYGYTF
cdr3_nt: TGTGCCAGCAGCCAAGAATATGCGGGGGACTATGGCTACACCTTC

clone_size: few
v_call: TRBV29-1
j_call: TRBJ1-1
d_call: -
cdr3_aa: CSVEEGGRKAFF
cdr3_nt: TGCAGCGTTGAAGAGGGAGGAAGGAAAGCTTTCTTT

clone_size: -
v_call: TRBV24-1
j_call: TRBJ1-1
d_call: -
cdr3_aa: CATSEKAGLTMGTEAFF
cdr3_nt: TGTGCCACCAGTGAAAAGGCAGGCTTAACGATGGGGACTGAAGCTTTCTTT

clone_size: -
v_call: TRBV24-1
j_call: TRBJ2-3
d_call: -
cdr3_aa: CATSEGGAAEGDTQYF
cdr3_nt: TGTGCCACCAGTGAGGGGGGGGCGGCCGAGGGGGATACGCAGTATTTT

clone_size: many
v_call: TRBV18
j_call: TRBJ1-5
d_call: -
cdr3_aa: CASSQDEKAPQHF
cdr3_nt: TGTGCCAGCTCACAAGACGAAAAGGCGCCCCAGCATTTT

clone_size: -
v_call: TRBV24-1
j_call: TRBJ1-2
d_call: -
cdr3_aa: CATSDADSEAFNYGYTF
cdr3_nt: TGTGCCACCAGTGACGCGGACAGCGAAGCTTTTAACTATGGCTACACCTTC

clone_size: few
v_call: TRBV7-3
j_call: TRBJ2-1
d_call: TRBD1
cdr3_aa: CAIIDRGKNNEQFF
cdr3_nt: TGTGCCATCATCGACAGGGGGAAAAACAATGAGCAGTTCTTC

clone_size: few
v_call: TRBV12-3/TRBV12-4
j_call: TRBJ2-3
d_call: TRBD1
cdr3_aa: CASSLAVTGGAGTDTQYF
cdr3_nt: TGTGCCAGCAGTTTAGCGGTAACAGGGGGCGCAGGAACAGATACGCAGTATTTT

clone_size: few
v_call: TRBV5-4
j_call: TRBJ2-5
d_call: -
cdr3_aa: CASTLDPTWGETQYF
cdr3_nt: TGTGCCAGCACCTTGGACCCTACCTGGGGAGAGACCCAGTACTTC

clone_size: few
v_call: TRBV5-1
j_call: TRBJ2-7
d_call: -
cdr3_aa: CASSGTPSYEQYF
cdr3_nt: TGCGCCAGCAGCGGGACTCCTTCCTACGAGCAGTACTTC